These 28 T cell receptor beta chains share one sample of origin, sequenced in a study of blood T cell repertoires in COVID-19 (TCRdb year 2020). Libraries were prepared through the immunoSEQ multiplex PCR assay. TCRdb's version of the immuneACCESS table is confined to in-frame rearrangements and falls short of the full clone set. An unresolved V gene accounts for under half of the shortfall where checked; the remainder is of unknown origin. The sample yields around 75,000 clones; around 90% were counted once. 5% to 6% of the sample belongs to the ten largest clones. Material for sequencing was peripheral blood. The receptors come from a man aged 50-59 years with acute or convalescent COVID-19.

V usage is TRBV2 and J usage is TRBJ2-7, with 10 bases identical to TRBD1. In germline, CDR1 is SNHLY, CDR2 FYNNEI. The CDR3 is 15 amino acids. V gave up 4 bases and J gave up 3 bases; unmatched junction bases: 6. The CDR3 sequence is CASSGGQGGIYEQYF. The CDR3 bases are TGTGCCAGCAGTGGCGGACAGGGGGGGATCTACGAGCAGTACTTC.

The rearrangement uses TRBV7-8 and TRBJ1-5; 9 bases are a match to TRBD1. The ends lost 5 bases at V and 6 bases at J; junction bases unmatched: 14. The CDR3 runs to 17 residues. The germline CDR1 and CDR2 sequences are SGHVS and FQNEAQ. The CDR3: CASSARDRVLRGQPQHF. Written as DNA, the CDR3 is TGTGCCAGCAGCGCCCGGGACAGGGTCTTAAGAGGTCAGCCCCAGCATTTT. The variable domain in full, completed from reference TRBV7-8 and TRBJ1-5, reads GAGVSQSPRYKVAKRGQDVALRCDPISGHVSLFWYQQALGQGPEFLTYFQNEAQLDKSGLPSDRFFAERPEGSVSTLKIQRTQQEDSAVYLCASSARDRVLRGQPQHFGDGTRLSIL.

The rearrangement uses TRBV6-5 and TRBJ1-2, with 9 bases lining up with TRBD1. The trim removed 5 bases at V and 2 bases at J, leaving 3 bases unmatched. The germline V gene has CDR1 MNHEY and CDR2 SVGAGI. The CDR3 covers 14 residues. The CDR3 DNA reads as TGTGCCAGCAGTCGGGACAGGGTGAACTATGGCTACACCTTC. Translation: CASSRDRVNYGYTF.

The chain combines TRBV23-1 with TRBJ2-1; 9 positions match TRBD1. TRBV23-1 is an open reading frame, and its role is uncertain. V lost 1 base to trimming and J lost 6 bases; unmatched junction nucleotides: 4. CDR3 size: 15 residues. This CDR3 is CASSQYRDRVNEQFF. CDR3 nucleotides: TGCGCCAGCAGTCAATACCGGGACAGGGTCAATGAGCAGTTCTTC.

This clone has just one count. This chain joins TRBV19 and TRBJ1-2; D is uncertain. CDR1 and CDR2 from the germline V gene are LNHDA and SQIVND (reference sequence). The CDR3 is made up of 16 amino acids. V was shortened by 6 bases and J by 5 bases, with 22 bases between the two germline ends. The DNA for the CDR3 is TGTGCCAGTAGCCCTAGAGGACTCCCACTGGGGTATGGCTACACCTTC. Translating gives CASSPRGLPLGYGYTF.

This clone turned up a few times. The chain combines TRBV19 with TRBJ1-2; 10 positions agree with TRBD1. The CDR3 sequence is 17 residues long. CDR1 is LNHDA, CDR2 SQIVND, per germline (reference sequence). V shed 4 bases and J 4 bases; nucleotides not matched to a gene: 12. The CDR3 loop is CASSKAGTGASIYGYTF. The CDR3 region has the DNA TGTGCCAGTAGTAAAGCCGGGACAGGGGCTTCAATCTATGGCTACACCTTC.

The V and J genes are TRBV7-2 and TRBJ2-1; unclear D gene. CDR1 is SGHTA, CDR2 FQGNSA, per germline. The length of the CDR3 is 12 residues. Trimming removed 0 bases at V and 13 bases at J, with 10 bases between. In DNA form, the CDR3 reads TGTGCCAGCAGCTTAGCGAGGCCCATCCAGTTCTTC. Amino acids: CASSLARPIQFF.

Only one count was recorded for this clone. J is TRBJ2-3 and V is TRBV30, with D possibly TRBD1 on 5 matching bases. Germline lookup yields CDR1 GTSNPN and CDR2 SVGIG (reference sequence). The V end was cut by 2 bases, the J end by 2 bases, with 8 bases between. The CDR3 is 13 residues long. DNA of the CDR3: TGTGCCTGGAGTCTAGGGGTCACAGATACGCAGTATTTT. It translates to CAWSLGVTDTQYF.

The chain carries TRBV2 and TRBJ2-7, with D uncertain. The germline CDR1 and CDR2 sequences are SNHLY and FYNNEI. The CDR3 is made up of 12 amino acids. V lost 3 bases, J lost 4 bases, and 7 bases lay in between. The CDR3 protein is CASSEGLYEQYF. The CDR3 DNA sequence: TGTGCCAGCAGTGAGGGCCTATACGAGCAGTACTTC.

CDR3 nucleotides: TGTGCCAGCAGTGGTGTCTACTCTGGAAACACCATATATTTT. Its protein product is CASSGVYSGNTIYF. This chain joins TRBV2 and TRBJ1-3, with D hard to call. The germline V and J ends were trimmed by 4 bases and 0 bases, with 7 bases remaining between them. CDR3 length: 14 amino acids. Germline V gene data show CDR1 as SNHLY and CDR2 as FYNNEI.

The CDR3 DNA follows: TGTGCCAGTAGTACCAGCGGGAGTTACGACAATGAGCAGTTCTTC. Amino acid sequence: CASSTSGSYDNEQFF. V usage is TRBV19 and J usage is TRBJ2-1, with TRBD2 identical over 8 bases. The V segment lost 4 bases and the J segment 5 bases; nucleotides outside the gene matches: 7. Germline-derived CDR1 and CDR2 are LNHDA and SQIVND (reference sequence). CDR3 length: 15 residues.

The rearrangement joins TRBV18 to TRBJ1-2, with 7 bases that match TRBD1. Germline values: CDR1 KGHSH, CDR2 LQKENI. The CDR3 consists of 13 residues. Unmatched junction bases numbered 4, after V lost 3 bases and J lost 6 bases. The CDR3 bases are TGTGCCAGCTCACCTAAAGACAGGGATGGCTACACCTTC. Protein product: CASSPKDRDGYTF.

This chain joins TRBV2 and TRBJ1-1; D is perhaps TRBD1 (5 bases). CDR1 and CDR2 (germline): SNHLY, FYNNEI. This CDR3 contains 14 residues. Trimming took off 5 bases at V and 2 bases at J, with 12 bases between the two ends. CDR3 sequence (DNA): TGTGCCAGCAGTATGACAGAGTCTAACACTGAAGCTTTCTTT. It specifies CASSMTESNTEAFF. Full variable domain (remainder filled in from reference TRBV2 and TRBJ1-1): EPEVTQTPSHQVTQMGQEVILRCVPISNHLYFYWYRQILGQKVEFLVSFYNNEISEKSEIFDDQFSVERPDGSNFTLKIRSTKLEDSAMYFCASSMTESNTEAFFGQGTRLTVV.

V usage is TRBV27 and J usage is TRBJ2-1; 8 bases fit TRBD2. Germline values: CDR1 MNHEY, CDR2 SMNVEV (reference sequence). Trimming at V came to 2 bases and at J to 9 bases, leaving 9 bases not matched to a gene. The CDR3 sequence is 15 residues long. Written as DNA, the CDR3 is TGTGCCAGCAGTTTACTTAGTTTAGCGGGAAGTGAGCAGTTCTTC. It codes for CASSLLSLAGSEQFF.

This chain connects TRBV7-8 to TRBJ1-1; D gene unclear. This CDR3 has 14 amino acids. Trimming removed 1 base from V and 0 bases from J, with 6 bases in between. Germline V gene sequence: CDR1 SGHVS, CDR2 FQNEAQ. CDR3 loop: CASSLGGMNTEAFF. DNA of the CDR3: TGTGCCAGCAGCTTAGGAGGCATGAACACTGAAGCTTTCTTT.

The chain employs TRBV29-1 and TRBJ2-5, with D hard to call. Germline V gene sequence: CDR1 SQVTM, CDR2 ANQGSEA. V lost 1 base and J 2 bases, leaving 8 bases between the germline ends. The CDR3 is made up of 13 amino acids. CDR3 sequence reads: CSVEGQRQETQYF. The DNA of the CDR3 is TGCAGCGTTGAAGGGCAGCGTCAAGAGACCCAGTACTTC.

The chain couples TRBV3-1 (or the pseudogene TRBV3-2) to TRBJ1-2; the D gene is possibly TRBD1 (5 bases). CDR1 and CDR2 from the germline V gene are LGHDT and YNNKEL (reference sequence). CDR3 size: 15 residues. With 4 bases removed from V and 0 bases from J, the gap between germline ends came to 12 bases. The CDR3 region is CASSLEDKSNYGYTF. The CDR3 DNA reads as TGTGCCAGCAGCCTAGAGGACAAATCTAACTATGGCTACACCTTC.

This clone is a singleton in its sample. The J gene is TRBJ1-2, the V gene TRBV29-1, with TRBD1 as a possible D gene (5 bases). CDR1 and CDR2 (germline): SQVTM, ANQGSEA. The CDR3 covers 14 residues. V dropped 3 bases and J dropped 2 bases, with 13 bases sitting between them. The CDR3 loop reads CSVERAGLNYGYTF. DNA for the CDR3: TGCAGCGTTGAGCGTGCGGGACTGAACTATGGCTACACCTTC.

J is TRBJ2-1 and V is TRBV30; TRBD1 matches at 10 bases. The CDR3 is 15 residues long. Germline assignment: CDR1 GTSNPN and CDR2 SVGIG (reference sequence). V lost 2 bases and J lost 7; bases outside the gene matches: 8. In nucleotides, the CDR3 is TGTGCCTGGAGTACTGGGACAGGGGCCTGGAATGAGCAGTTCTTC. The encoded protein is CAWSTGTGAWNEQFF.

This rearrangement joins TRBV24-1 to TRBJ1-1, with 7 positions matching TRBD1. V gave up 8 bases and J gave up 4 bases; unmatched junction bases: 6. Looked up from germline, CDR1 is KGHDR and CDR2 is SFDVKD. The CDR3 is 13 amino acids. The CDR3 sequence: CATIEQGCTEAFF. In DNA, the CDR3 is TGTGCCACCATCGAACAGGGGTGCACTGAAGCTTTCTTT.

The chain recombines TRBV11-2 with TRBJ1-1, with 7 bases fitting TRBD1. CDR3 length: 14 amino acids. V shed 5 bases and J 5 bases; nucleotides not matched to a gene: 8. In germline, CDR1 is SGHAT, CDR2 FQNNGV. CDR3 residues: CASSVGTARTEAFF. DNA of the CDR3: TGTGCCAGCAGCGTGGGGACAGCACGGACTGAAGCTTTCTTT.

This clone was seen just once. This rearrangement joins TRBV15 to TRBJ1-1; 8 nucleotides match TRBD1. The CDR3 spans 13 residues. Germline CDR1 LNHNV, CDR2 YYDKDF (reference sequence). V dropped 4 bases and J dropped 6; count of bases not matched to a gene: 4. CDR3 region: CATSTPGGSEAFF. DNA for the CDR3: TGTGCCACCAGCACGCCAGGGGGCTCTGAAGCTTTCTTT.

The rearrangement joins TRBV10-1 to TRBJ1-6, with 8 nucleotides matching TRBD1. The CDR3 sequence is 15 residues long. V lost 4 bases and J lost 7; bases outside the gene matches: 6. The germline gives CDR1 WNHNN, CDR2 SYGVQD (reference sequence). In nucleotides, the CDR3 is TGCGCCAGCAGTGTCGGACAGGGTAGGAATTCACCCCTCCACTTT. It translates to CASSVGQGRNSPLHF.

CDR3 nucleotides: TGCGCCAGCAGCCAAGATCTTGGGGGGGCGAACACCGGGGAGCTGTTTTTT. It translates to CASSQDLGGANTGELFF. The chain couples TRBV4-1 to TRBJ2-2, with 7 bases matching TRBD2. The germline V gene encodes CDR1 MGHRA and CDR2 YSYEKL. With V trimmed by 0 bases and J by 0 bases, 4 bases remained unmatched. CDR3 length equals 17 residues.

The V and J genes are TRBV27 and TRBJ2-1; tentatively, D is TRBD2 (5 bases). This CDR3 spans 13 amino acids. The ends were cut back, 6 bases at V and 6 bases at J, with 12 bases in the middle. Germline V CDR1 and CDR2: MNHEY, SMNVEV (reference sequence). CDR3 protein: CASSGKYRNEQFF. The CDR3 region has the DNA TGTGCCAGCAGCGGGAAATATCGCAATGAGCAGTTCTTC.

The chain carries TRBV11-3 and TRBJ1-1; 8 bases map to TRBD1. The CDR3 runs 15 residues. Germline loops: CDR1 SGHNT, CDR2 YENEEA. V lost 1 base, J lost 3 bases, and 4 bases stayed unmatched. The chain's CDR3 is CASSLGQGAYTEAFF. The CDR3 region has the DNA TGTGCCAGCAGCTTAGGGCAGGGGGCTTACACTGAAGCTTTCTTT.

A few counts support this clone. V usage is TRBV12-3 or TRBV12-4 and J usage is TRBJ2-7; TRBD1 is a possible D gene (6 bases). The CDR3 is 13 residues long. Trimming removed 4 bases from V and 2 bases from J, with 9 bases in between. The CDR3 bases are TGTGCCAGCAGTTCCAGGGGCACCTACGAGCAGTACTTC. This codes for CASSSRGTYEQYF.

This clone has a handful of counts. The gene calls are TRBV29-1 and TRBJ2-5, with 7 bases fitting TRBD1. This CDR3 spans 14 amino acids. J was trimmed by 2 bases and V by 4 bases; bases with no gene match: 7. CDR1 and CDR2 from the germline V gene are SQVTM and ANQGSEA. CDR3 coding DNA: TGCAGCGTTGGAAACAGGGGCGGGCAAGAGACCCAGTACTTC. Protein: CSVGNRGGQETQYF.